This TCR beta chain was sequenced during a study of cytomegalovirus exposure and HLA in healthy donors. It was with 60 Vbeta and 13 Jbeta primers that the PCR ran. The repertoire was sequenced with immunoSEQ multiplex PCR; TCRdb's copy has only in-frame clones and lacks some. The repertoire holds about 140,000 clones, with more than 75% as singletons. Notes on the study in general: Reports indicate that TCR beta sequences accurately predicted the HLA-A and HLA-B alleles of most subjects. Productive status was seen about 87% or about 30% of the time for most TCR beta V segments in an earlier analysis. In a later analysis, an Asian-associated ancestry cluster reportedly showed fewer N-insertions than the 666-donor mean. The investigators catalogued 150 or so TCR beta chains as cytomegalovirus-associated.

On this clone itself: Its antigen remains unidentified.

V shed 5 bases and J shed 0 bases, with 10 bases lying between them. Germline CDR1 and CDR2: LNHDA and SQIVND (reference sequence). The CDR3 contains 14 residues. The TCR sequence derives from a man aged 18-30 years in good health and CMV-seronegative. This rearrangement joins TRBV19 to TRBJ1-2, with D perhaps matching TRBD1 (5 bases). Sequenced material: PBMCs. CDR3 in amino acids: CASSFRTPNYGYTF. CDR3 DNA: TGTGCCAGTAGTTTCCGGACACCTAACTATGGCTACACCTTC.